The 17 T cell receptor beta chains presented below share a single source sample, sequenced in a study of Ad26.COV2.S vaccination and SARS-CoV-2 variants. Treatment reported: 15 to 20 received Ad26.COV2.S at low or high dose, single or two shots; several received placebo; per-sample allocation not given. It was on day 63 after the first vaccine or placebo injection that samples were taken. Profiling relied on immunoSEQ multiplex PCR, and the TCRdb table lists in-frame clones only, not all of them. Found here are around 300,000 clones, 88% of them singletons; the top ten hold approximately 5.9%. The sample was peripheral blood, taken in a trial of Ad26.COV2.S vaccine versus placebo. These receptors originate from a person between 18 and 59 years old who received the Ad26.COV2.S COVID-19 vaccine or a placebo.

V is TRBV6-5 and J is TRBJ1-1, with a weak D call TRBD1 (5 bases). CDR3 size: 12 residues. With 9 bases removed from V and 0 bases from J, the gap between germline ends came to 8 bases. CDR1 MNHEY and CDR2 SVGAGI come from the germline V gene. The CDR3 DNA reads TGTGCCAGTAGACAGATGAACACTGAAGCTTTCTTT. The encoded protein is CASRQMNTEAFF.

The chain carries TRBV7-3 and TRBJ2-5; 9 bases line up with TRBD1. CDR1 SGHTA and CDR2 FQGTGA come from the germline V gene. This CDR3 is 14 amino acids long. The V and J ends lost 3 bases and 5 bases, in that order; junction bases with no gene match: 4. In nucleotides, the CDR3 is TGTGCCAGCAGCTTGGGGACAGGGATTGAGACCCAGTACTTC. It encodes CASSLGTGIETQYF.

The chain combines TRBV19 with TRBJ1-2; the D is unclear. Germline assignment: CDR1 LNHDA and CDR2 SQIVND (reference sequence). Trimming cost V 3 bases and J 5 bases, with 13 bases left between them. There are 14 residues in the CDR3. CDR3 in DNA: TGTGCCAGTAGTATTGAGGCATCTCGGTATGGCTACACCTTC. Its protein product is CASSIEASRYGYTF.

V gene TRBV4-3 combines with J gene TRBJ1-3; no firm D call. Trimming took 3 bases from V and 4 from J, leaving 7 bases between them. CDR1 is LGHNA, CDR2 YSLEER, per germline. There are 13 residues in the CDR3. This CDR3 reads CASSHDQGNTIYF. In nucleotides, the CDR3 is TGCGCCAGCAGCCACGATCAAGGAAACACCATATATTTT.

In its sample, this clone was seen once. V and J are TRBV30 and TRBJ2-2, with 13 positions matching TRBD2. The CDR3 is 15 amino acids. Unmatched junction bases numbered 3, after V lost 1 base and J lost 7 bases. Germline CDR1 GTSNPN, CDR2 SVGIG (reference sequence). The CDR3 region is CAWSGTSGGYGELFF. The CDR3 DNA reads as TGTGCCTGGAGTGGGACTAGCGGGGGATACGGGGAGCTGTTTTTT.

V and J are TRBV7-2 and TRBJ1-3, with 10 bases aligning to TRBD1. The V gene's germline CDR1 is SGHTA and CDR2 FQGNSA. This CDR3 region has 19 residues. J gave up 0 bases and V 3 bases, and 11 bases lay outside the gene matches. The CDR3 DNA reads as TGTGCCAGCAGCTTTGAGGGACAGGGGTCTTATAGCTCTGGAAACACCATATATTTT. Translation: CASSFEGQGSYSSGNTIYF.

The chain combines TRBV5-4 with TRBJ2-5; either TRBD1 or TRBD2 may supply D (5 bases each). CDR1 SGHNT and CDR2 YYREEE come from the germline V gene (reference sequence). There are 14 residues in the CDR3. With 4 bases removed from V and 5 bases from J, the gap between germline ends came to 15 bases. The CDR3: CASSLTGTGETQYF. In nucleotides, the CDR3 is TGTGCCAGCAGCCTGACCGGGACGGGGGAGACCCAGTACTTC.

The chain links TRBV7-6 to TRBJ2-3, with D unresolved. The CDR3 contains 20 residues. Germline loops: CDR1 SGHVS, CDR2 FNYEAQ. V was shortened by 0 bases and J by 0 bases, with 22 bases between the two germline ends. The CDR3 loop is CASSLASFSSGDSSTDTQYF. The CDR3 nucleotides are TGTGCCAGCAGCTTAGCCTCTTTCTCTTCTGGGGATTCTAGCACAGATACGCAGTATTTT.

The chain combines TRBV27 with TRBJ2-3; 7 bases align to TRBD1. CDR1 is MNHEY and CDR2 is SMNVEV in the germline V gene (reference sequence). This CDR3 contains 13 residues. V gave up 10 bases and J gave up 0 bases; unmatched junction bases: 4. The CDR3 DNA follows: TGTGCCACCAGGGGGAGCAGCACAGATACGCAGTATTTT. Translation gives CATRGSSTDTQYF.

The chain is built from TRBV27 and TRBJ2-7, with 10 bases lining up with TRBD2. V was pared by 3 bases and J by 6 bases, with 8 bases of the junction left unmatched. Germline CDR1 reads MNHEY; CDR2 reads SMNVEV (reference sequence). The CDR3 is 15 amino acids. The CDR3 loop is CASSFSTSGKGEQYF. Written as DNA, the CDR3 is TGTGCCAGCAGTTTTTCCACTAGCGGGAAGGGCGAGCAGTACTTC.

V and J are TRBV28 and TRBJ2-2; 8 bases are a match to TRBD2. This CDR3 region has 17 residues. Per the germline V gene, CDR1 is MDHEN and CDR2 is SYDVKM. The junction had 7 bases not matched to a gene; V was cut back by 1 base and J by 3 bases. The CDR3 region has the DNA TGTGCCAGCAGTTTATCGCACGGGAGGGGAGACACCGGGGAGCTGTTTTTT. This sequence encodes CASSLSHGRGDTGELFF.

This chain connects TRBV4-3 to TRBJ2-3; 7 bases fit TRBD2. Germline assignment: CDR1 LGHNA and CDR2 YSLEER. The V gene end was trimmed by 1 base and the J gene end by 2 bases; junction bases not matched to a gene: 9. The CDR3 consists of 17 residues. This CDR3 is CASSQVWRESTTDTQYF. The CDR3 bases are TGCGCCAGCAGCCAAGTCTGGCGGGAGTCTACCACAGATACGCAGTATTTT.

The chain uses TRBV6-2 or TRBV6-3 and TRBJ1-5; TRBD1 aligns across 7 bases. The CDR3 consists of 14 residues. Unmatched junction bases numbered 3, after V lost 2 bases and J lost 5 bases. Germline V gives CDR1 MNHEY, CDR2 SVGEGT. CDR3 residues: CASSYEGQYQPQHF. DNA of the CDR3: TGTGCCAGCAGTTACGAGGGACAGTATCAGCCCCAGCATTTT.

The J gene is TRBJ1-1, the V gene TRBV5-1; TRBD1 agrees at 10 bases. J gave up 2 bases and V 4 bases, and 5 bases lay outside the gene matches. The germline V gene has CDR1 SGHRS and CDR2 YFSETQ. The CDR3 contains 15 residues. CDR3 nucleotides: TGCGCCAGCAGCATTCGGGACAGGGGTAACACTGAAGCTTTCTTT. Encoded protein: CASSIRDRGNTEAFF.

The V and J genes are TRBV6-4 and TRBJ1-6; D might be TRBD1 (5 bases). The CDR3 is made up of 15 amino acids. The germline gives CDR1 MRHNA, CDR2 SNTAGT. The V and J ends lost 0 bases and 7 bases respectively, with 10 bases between them. The CDR3: CASSDSGVRNSPLHF. The DNA for the CDR3 is TGTGCCAGCAGTGACTCGGGGGTAAGGAATTCACCCCTCCACTTT.

The J gene is TRBJ2-7, the V gene TRBV5-4; D may be TRBD2 (7 bases). CDR3 length: 16 residues. Germline V CDR1 and CDR2: SGHNT, YYREEE (reference sequence). V lost 0 bases to trimming and J lost 6 bases, with 19 bases between them. The CDR3 reads CASSLGSGGLPLEQYF. The CDR3 DNA follows: TGTGCCAGCAGCTTGGGGTCGGGGGGCTTGCCACTCGAGCAGTACTTC.

This sequence joins TRBV4-2 and TRBJ2-3; D remains ambiguous. The germline V gene encodes CDR1 LGHNA and CDR2 YNFKEQ. The CDR3 length is 16 residues. With 0 bases removed from V and 4 bases from J, the gap between germline ends came to 14 bases. CDR3: CASSQDVRASPDTQYF. For the CDR3, the DNA is TGTGCCAGCAGCCAAGATGTGAGAGCGAGCCCAGATACGCAGTATTTT.